Below, one T cell receptor (beta chain) is given with its context. The antigen is undetermined. These data are taken from a study of cytomegalovirus exposure and HLA in healthy donors. The study's findings and limits: Through in vitro validation, a few CMV-associated chains were shown to be specific for CMV antigens. Immune exposure information comprised only CMV serostatus. It was reportedly the case that the classifier diagnosed cytomegalovirus status with high specificity and sensitivity.

Primers for the PCR totalled 60 Vbeta and 13 Jbeta. Some clones are missing from TCRdb's copy, which holds only in-frame ones; the method was immunoSEQ multiplex PCR. The table includes some 70,000 clones, around 80% detected once. Sequences were obtained from PBMCs. This clonotype originated in a man over 45 in good health and CMV-seronegative.

DNA of the CDR3: TGTGCCAGCAGCACAAGACAGGAGCAGTTCTTC. It encodes CASSTRQEQFF. The chain employs TRBV5-6 and TRBJ2-1, with D perhaps TRBD1 (5 bases). The CDR3 is 11 amino acids. The germline CDR1 and CDR2 sequences are SGHDT and YYEEEE. V gave up 4 bases and J gave up 10 bases, with 9 bases separating them.